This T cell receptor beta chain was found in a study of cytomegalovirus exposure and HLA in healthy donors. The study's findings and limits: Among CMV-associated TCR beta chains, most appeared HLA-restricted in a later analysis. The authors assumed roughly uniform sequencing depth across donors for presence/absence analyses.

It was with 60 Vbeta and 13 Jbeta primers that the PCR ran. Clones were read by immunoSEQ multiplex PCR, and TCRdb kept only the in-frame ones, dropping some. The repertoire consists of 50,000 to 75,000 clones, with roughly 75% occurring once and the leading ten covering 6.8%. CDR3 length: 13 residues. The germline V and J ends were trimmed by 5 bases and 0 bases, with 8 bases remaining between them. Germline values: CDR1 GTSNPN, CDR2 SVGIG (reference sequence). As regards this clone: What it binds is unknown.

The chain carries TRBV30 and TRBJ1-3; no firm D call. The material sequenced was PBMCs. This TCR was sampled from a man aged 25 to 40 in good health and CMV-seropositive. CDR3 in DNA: TGTGCCTGGGGAGGGTACTCTGGAAACACCATATATTTT. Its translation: CAWGGYSGNTIYF. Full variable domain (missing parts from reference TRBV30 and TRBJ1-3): SQTIHQWPATLVQPVGSPLSLECTVEGTSNPNLYWYRQAAGRGLQLLFYSVGIGQISSEVPQNLSASRPQDRQFILSSKKLLLSDSGFYLCAWGGYSGNTIYFGEGSWLTVV.